This passage covers 12 T cell receptor beta chains from one sample sequenced in a study of vaccination and CD4 T cells after COVID-19 (dated by TCRdb to 2021 to 2024). Taken with the paper, the label for treatment or condition translates to: approximately 9-day PBMC culture with coronavirus spike peptide pools or control peptides (ViraFEST assay). Their recognized antigens are unknown. The library was prepared using PCR. This sample was sequenced with an Illumina iSeq 100. At the Johns Hopkins FTIC core, DNA from the cultured CD4+ T cells underwent TCR sequencing with the Oncomine TCR Beta short-read assay. Using fastp trimming at Q25 and MiXCR clonotype assembly, TCRdb reanalyzed the public sequencing data and kept in-frame beta chains. Entries that share a CDR3 protein sequence are merged under the most common genes and DNA. This sample lists around 14,000 distinct CDR3 sequences; about 21% were detected once. Nearly 15% of the sample is taken by the ten largest.

The sequencing input was cultured CD4+ T cells from blood. The receptor source for this set is a human donor with COVID-19.

The chain carries TRBV5-1 and TRBJ2-2; the D is unclear. V shed 0 bases and J shed 0 bases, with 6 bases lying between them. This CDR3 has 15 residues. Germline CDR1 and CDR2: SGHRS and YFSETQ. CDR3 protein: CASSLEQTNTGELFF. The CDR3 DNA follows: TGCGCCAGCAGCTTGGAGCAGACGAACACCGGGGAGCTGTTTTTT.

Only a few counts were recorded for this clonotype. This sequence joins TRBV6-1 and TRBJ1-1, with a weak D call TRBD1 (6 bases). V lost 7 bases to trimming and J lost 5 bases, with 14 bases between them. The length of the CDR3 is 13 residues. Germline V lookup: CDR1 MNHNS, CDR2 SASEGT. The CDR3 nucleotides read TGTGCCAGCAACGAGGGGGTCGGGACTGAAGCTTTCTTT. Translating it yields CASNEGVGTEAFF.

The table lists this clonotype with a few counts. The chain employs TRBV20-1 and TRBJ2-7; 7 nucleotides line up with TRBD1. Germline values: CDR1 DFQATT, CDR2 SNEGSKA (reference sequence). Trimming cost V 4 bases and J 4 bases; bases outside gene matches: 13. The CDR3 consists of 15 residues. Written as DNA, the CDR3 is TGCAGTGCTATAGGAGACAGGGCCTTTGGGTACGAGCAGTACTTC. Protein: CSAIGDRAFGYEQYF.

By its share, this clonotype is medium-sized. This CDR3 is CASNDRGDYGYTF. The CDR3 DNA is TGTGCCAGCAATGACAGGGGAGACTATGGCTACACCTTC. The genes are TRBV28 and TRBJ1-2, with 8 bases fitting TRBD1. The ends lost 7 bases at V and 3 bases at J; junction bases unmatched: 4. Germline lookup yields CDR1 MDHEN and CDR2 SYDVKM. The CDR3 spans 13 residues.

J is TRBJ2-7 and V is TRBV18; D call uncertain. Germline V lookup: CDR1 KGHSH, CDR2 LQKENI. Trimming removed 0 bases from V and 5 bases from J, with 14 bases in between. There are 15 residues in the CDR3. The CDR3 coding sequence is TGTGCCAGCTCACCACCGAGCCTAGGGCGCCACGAGCAGTACTTC. Translated, it gives CASSPPSLGRHEQYF.

The rearrangement uses TRBV2 and TRBJ1-1; D is perhaps TRBD1 (5 bases). Germline V CDR1 and CDR2: SNHLY, FYNNEI. Trimming took off 6 bases at V and 0 bases at J, with 11 bases between the two ends. CDR3 length: 14 amino acids. CDR3 DNA sequence: TGTGCCAGCAGGGGGGGGACTGTGAACACTGAAGCTTTCTTT. Translated: CASRGGTVNTEAFF.

In its sample, this clonotype ranks as large. The gene calls are TRBV2 and TRBJ1-6, with D perhaps TRBD1 (6 bases). This CDR3 comprises 13 residues. Trimming took 6 bases from V and 6 from J, leaving 9 bases between them. Germline loops: CDR1 SNHLY, CDR2 FYNNEI. DNA for the CDR3: TGTGCCAGCAGGGACAGAGTTAATTCACCCCTCCACTTT. Protein product: CASRDRVNSPLHF.

The V and J genes are TRBV6-1 and TRBJ2-5; 14 bases are shared with TRBD2. CDR1 is MNHNS, CDR2 SASEGT, per germline. Trimming removed 8 bases from V and 5 bases from J; junction bases left unmatched: 7. The CDR3 runs 15 residues. DNA for the CDR3: TGTGCCAGCGCGACTAGCGGGGGGGCGTGGGAGACCCAGTACTTC. It encodes CASATSGGAWETQYF.

This sequence joins TRBV5-4 and TRBJ2-1; tentatively, D is TRBD1 (6 bases). The V end was cut by 0 bases, the J end by 7 bases, with 11 bases between. The CDR3 consists of 14 residues. Germline lookup yields CDR1 SGHNT and CDR2 YYREEE (reference sequence). CDR3 sequence: CASSLEGVRNEQFF. The CDR3 nucleotides are TGTGCCAGCAGCTTGGAGGGGGTTCGAAATGAGCAGTTCTTC. The whole variable domain, filled in from reference TRBV5-4 and TRBJ2-1, reads ETGVTQSPTHLIKTRGQQVTLRCSSQSGHNTVSWYQQALGQGPQFIFQYYREEENGRGNFPPRFSGLQFPNYSSELNVNALELDDSALYLCASSLEGVRNEQFFGPGTRLTVL.

This clonotype was recorded a few times. At one end the junction does not follow the germline gene, possibly because of a read error. V and J are TRBV7-7 and TRBJ1-1; D gene unclear. CDR1 and CDR2 (germline): SSHAT, FNYEAQ (reference sequence). The CDR3 totals 14 residues. The CDR3 protein is CASSKEELNTEAFF. The CDR3 bases are TGTGCTAGCAGCAAAGAAGAACTGAACACTGAAGCTTTCTTT.

This clonotype was seen a handful of times. The chain joins TRBV5-1 to TRBJ1-4; 9 positions agree with TRBD1. This CDR3 is built from 17 residues. With V trimmed by 3 bases and J by 4 bases, 10 bases remained unmatched. Germline values: CDR1 SGHRS, CDR2 YFSETQ. The CDR3 reads CASSSFPSGQGNEKLFF. The CDR3 region has the DNA TGCGCCAGCAGCTCCTTTCCCTCGGGACAGGGTAATGAAAAACTGTTTTTT.

This clonotype showed up just a few times. V gene TRBV10-1 combines with J gene TRBJ2-3, with D possibly matching TRBD1 (6 bases). The germline V and J ends were trimmed by 1 base and 4 bases, with 18 bases remaining between them. Germline CDR1 reads WNHNN; CDR2 reads SYGVQD (reference sequence). CDR3 length: 17 amino acids. CDR3 residues: CASSEFRGRGKADTQYF. The CDR3 nucleotides are TGCGCCAGCAGTGAGTTTCGTGGCAGGGGCAAAGCAGATACGCAGTATTTT.